A selection of T cell receptor beta chains follows, all from one sample in a study of TIL therapy for anti-PD-1-resistant metastatic lung cancer. TCRdb's table, derived via immunoSEQ multiplex PCR, lists solely in-frame clones and lacks some. The sample records some 52,000 clones, around 80% being singletons. The sequencing here drew on blood, taken at baseline. The receptors come from a woman aged 30-85 years with non-small cell lung cancer. CDR3s include the opening cysteine and the closing phenylalanine or tryptophan.

v_gene: TRBV11-2
CDR3aa: CASSKSLGGYSEKLFF

v_gene: TRBV2
CDR3aa: CASSEFGRGTSFAVGQPQHF

v_gene: TRBV19
CDR3aa: CASAVNPYNEQFF

v_gene: TRBV4-3
CDR3aa: CASSQDFGRAYNEQFF

v_gene: TRBV10-1
CDR3aa: CASTIVLGAFF

v_gene: TRBV2
CDR3aa: CASSLDTEAFF

v_gene: TRBV7-9
CDR3aa: CASSHHWGRDYEQYF

v_gene: TRBV5-1
CDR3aa: CASSLDDGELFF

v_gene: TRBV7-2
CDR3aa: CASNFQGPGNTIYF

v_gene: TRBV9
CDR3aa: CASTPFGGSAYNEQFF

v_gene: TRBV7-9
CDR3aa: CASSFRGTKNIQYF

v_gene: TRBV14
CDR3aa: CASSPLSLEQFF

v_gene: TRBV2
CDR3aa: CASTSDVNEQFF

v_gene: TRBV28
CDR3aa: CASSTDRGGIYF

v_gene: TRBV9
CDR3aa: CASSVEDPTNYYGYTF

v_gene: TRBV11-2
CDR3aa: CASSWARSYDEQYF

v_gene: TRBV28
CDR3aa: CASSLKGNYGYTF

v_gene: TRBV5-1
CDR3aa: CASSLEASGILSSYEQYF

v_gene: TRBV10-3
CDR3aa: CAILDPRAGGDEAFF

v_gene: TRBV7-9
CDR3aa: CASSVITGELFF

v_gene: TRBV7-2
CDR3aa: CASSLGGAAYSNQPQHF

v_gene: TRBV10-3
CDR3aa: CAIRTERTGAGNTIYF

v_gene: TRBV7-9
CDR3aa: CASRGSGNVPYNEQFF

v_gene: TRBV2
CDR3aa: CASSEAVVVGETQYF

v_gene: TRBV4-3
CDR3aa: CASSPGQGAEKLFF

v_gene: TRBV30
CDR3aa: CAWRADTQYF

v_gene: TRBV2
CDR3aa: CASTGQGGNQPQHF

v_gene: TRBV6-4
CDR3aa: CASSDSRGGGTDTQYF

v_gene: TRBV6-6
CDR3aa: CASSYSLGTEAFF

v_gene: TRBV27
CDR3aa: CASSPHPSTDTQYF

v_gene: TRBV5-1
CDR3aa: CASSVTPGLLGETQYF

v_gene: TRBV7-2
CDR3aa: CASSLSPALSEQYF

v_gene: TRBV29-1
CDR3aa: CSAEGSPGNTEAFF

v_gene: TRBV11-3
CDR3aa: CASSLSGADETQYF

v_gene: TRBV7-2
CDR3aa: CASSLSGLDEQYF

v_gene: TRBV28
CDR3aa: CASRLDYEQYF

v_gene: TRBV7-9
CDR3aa: CASSPVLAGGGASYEQYF

v_gene: TRBV11-3
CDR3aa: CASSWGHPNTEAFF

v_gene: TRBV11-2
CDR3aa: CASSFSRGPYEQYF

v_gene: TRBV29-1
CDR3aa: CSVEGGRAGENEQFF